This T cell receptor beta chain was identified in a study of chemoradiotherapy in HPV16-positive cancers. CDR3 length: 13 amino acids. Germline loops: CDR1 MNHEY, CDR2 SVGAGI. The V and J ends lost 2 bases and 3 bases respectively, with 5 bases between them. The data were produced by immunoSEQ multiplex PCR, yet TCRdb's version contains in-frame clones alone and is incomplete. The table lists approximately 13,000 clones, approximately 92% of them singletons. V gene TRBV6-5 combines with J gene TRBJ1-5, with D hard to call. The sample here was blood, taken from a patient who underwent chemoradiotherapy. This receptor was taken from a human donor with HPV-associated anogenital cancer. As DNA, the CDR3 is TGTGCCAGCAGTTACGGGCACAATCAGCCCCAGCATTTT. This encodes CASSYGHNQPQHF.